The present T cell receptor beta chain was sequenced within a study of prognosis after radiotherapy for stage I lung cancer. Two-round multiplex PCR amplified TCR beta CDR3 from genomic DNA. Each TRBV and TRBJ gene had its own primer in the first PCR round. TCRdb itself ran the multiplex PCR reads through MiXCR, one entry per CDR3 protein. Found here are 45,000 to 70,000 distinct CDR3 sequences, more than 20% of them singletons; the top ten hold around 6.9%. This clonotype was counted at least ten times. The CDR3 is 15 residues long. Germline CDR1 and CDR2: MNHEY and SVGAGI. Deletions cut 2 bases from V and 2 bases from J, with 12 bases between.

The chain is built from TRBV6-5 and TRBJ1-2, with D possibly matching TRBD1 (6 bases). Material: PBMCs, obtained before or after stereotactic body radiation therapy (not recorded which). This TCR was recovered from a donor over 45 with non-small cell lung cancer. This CDR3 is CASSYEWQGNYGYTF. The CDR3 DNA is TGTGCCAGCAGTTACGAATGGCAGGGGAACTATGGCTACACCTTC.